These 14 T cell receptor beta chains came from one sample sequenced in a study of shared T cell receptors in the human thymus. The assay was immunoSEQ multiplex PCR, and TCRdb's table has in-frame clones only and misses some. The sample contains hundreds of thousands of clones, around 89% of which appear only once. The data also belong to a second study, concerning human thymus T cells.

The sequenced material came from thymocytes. All receptors come from a boy younger than two with a congenital heart defect.

J is TRBJ2-7 and V is TRBV28, with 11 bases identical to TRBD1. Looked up from germline, CDR1 is MDHEN and CDR2 is SYDVKM. V shed 2 bases and J 6 bases; nucleotides not matched to a gene: 6. CDR3 length equals 15 residues. The CDR3 loop reads CASSLRGQGACEQYF. The CDR3 nucleotides read TGTGCCAGCAGTTTAAGAGGACAGGGGGCGTGCGAGCAGTACTTC.

The chain uses TRBV27 and TRBJ2-2, with 12 bases matching TRBD2. This CDR3 region has 19 residues. Per germline, CDR1 MNHEY and CDR2 SMNVEV (reference sequence). V lost 5 bases to trimming and J lost 6 bases; unmatched junction nucleotides: 16. The CDR3: CASSPGLAGGIRVPGELFF. CDR3 nucleotides: TGTGCCAGCAGTCCTGGGCTAGCGGGAGGGATACGTGTCCCCGGGGAGCTGTTTTTT.

V and J are TRBV13 and TRBJ2-3; 13 nucleotides agree with TRBD2. The CDR3 runs to 20 residues. Trimming took 5 bases from V and 2 from J; bases not matched to a gene: 16. The germline gives CDR1 PRHDT, CDR2 FYEKMQ (reference sequence). The CDR3 DNA reads TGTGCCAGCAGCCCAAGCGGTGAGACTAGCGGGAGGCCCATCACAGATACGCAGTATTTT. This encodes CASSPSGETSGRPITDTQYF.

The J gene is TRBJ2-2, the V gene TRBV12-5; 9 bases line up with TRBD1. The V and J ends lost 2 bases and 4 bases, in that order; junction bases with no gene match: 8. The CDR3 is made up of 17 amino acids. Germline CDR1 is LGHNT and CDR2 is FRNRAP. In nucleotides, the CDR3 is TGTGCTAGTGGTTTGTCGCCGGGACAGGGTAGCACCGGGGAGCTGTTTTTT. This gives the protein CASGLSPGQGSTGELFF.

The chain recombines TRBV6-4 with TRBJ2-2; the D gene is possibly TRBD2 (6 bases). V lost 4 bases to trimming and J lost 2 bases, with 8 bases between them. Germline loops: CDR1 MRHNA, CDR2 SNTAGT. This CDR3 has 14 residues. The chain's CDR3 is CASSGSGNTGELFF. Here the CDR3 DNA reads TGTGCCAGCAGTGGTAGCGGTAACACCGGGGAGCTGTTTTTT.

The chain joins TRBV29-1 to TRBJ2-7; 7 bases are a match to TRBD1. The germline gives CDR1 SQVTM, CDR2 ANQGSEA. This CDR3 is 14 amino acids long. J lost 2 bases, V lost 4 bases, and 8 bases had no gene match. CDR3 amino acids: CSVVAGGLTYEQYF. In nucleotides, the CDR3 is TGCAGCGTTGTAGCAGGGGGTCTGACCTACGAGCAGTACTTC.

The chain carries TRBV7-9 and TRBJ2-1; 10 bases align to TRBD2. The germline gives CDR1 SEHNR, CDR2 FQNEAQ (reference sequence). The V and J ends lost 5 bases and 2 bases, in that order; junction bases with no gene match: 6. This CDR3 contains 16 residues. The CDR3 region is CASSPKSGRAYNEQFF. CDR3 DNA sequence: TGTGCCAGCAGCCCCAAAAGCGGGAGGGCCTACAATGAGCAGTTCTTC.

The rearrangement joins TRBV27 to TRBJ2-4; the match to TRBD1 covers 8 bases. Germline CDR1 MNHEY, CDR2 SMNVEV (reference sequence). V was pared by 2 bases and J by 1 base, with 10 bases of the junction left unmatched. The CDR3 extends over 18 amino acids. The CDR3 DNA reads TGTGCCAGCAGTTTACCGCCAACAGGGGGTGCGGCCAAAAACATTCAGTACTTC. Amino acids: CASSLPPTGGAAKNIQYF.

This sequence joins TRBV5-5 and TRBJ2-7; D not certain. With 0 bases removed from V and 0 bases from J, the gap between germline ends came to 10 bases. The CDR3 contains 15 residues. The germline V gene has CDR1 SGHKS and CDR2 YYEKEE (reference sequence). The CDR3 region is CASSLAAGISYEQYF. For the CDR3, the DNA is TGTGCCAGCAGCTTGGCCGCAGGCATCTCCTACGAGCAGTACTTC.

The rearrangement links TRBV5-4 to TRBJ1-2; possibly TRBD1 for D (6 bases). The V gene lost 4 bases and the J gene lost 0 bases, with 16 bases spanning the gap. CDR3 length: 16 amino acids. Germline V gene sequence: CDR1 SGHNT, CDR2 YYREEE (reference sequence). CDR3 residues: CASSNPGQTPNYGYTF. The CDR3 DNA is TGTGCCAGCAGCAACCCCGGACAGACACCTAACTATGGCTACACCTTC.

This clone was recorded a few times. V is TRBV29-1 and J is TRBJ1-2, with 7 nucleotides matching TRBD1. CDR3 length equals 12 residues. Germline-derived CDR1 and CDR2 are SQVTM and ANQGSEA. Losses at the gene ends were 7 bases for V and 2 bases for J; bases not matched to a gene: 4. CDR3 sequence (DNA): TGCAGCGCGCTGACAGGGAACTATGGCTACACCTTC. This sequence encodes CSALTGNYGYTF.

This rearrangement joins TRBV5-8 to TRBJ2-2; no clear D. CDR1 is SGHTS, CDR2 YDEGEE, per germline. This CDR3 has 13 amino acids. Trimming left V 1 base short and J 4 bases short, with 5 bases between. CDR3 DNA sequence: TGTGCCAGCAGCTTGTCGTTCACCGGGGAGCTGTTTTTT. It is translated as CASSLSFTGELFF.

The rearrangement uses TRBV6-5 and TRBJ2-5; 7 bases are a match to TRBD2. Judging by the DNA end, TRBJ2-7 fits better; the J call may be wrong. Germline V gene lookup returns CDR1 MNHEY and CDR2 SVGAGI. This CDR3 is built from 12 residues. As DNA, the CDR3 is TGTGCCAGCAGTCCTCGGGGGGACGAGCAGTACTTC. The encoded protein is CASSPRGDEQYF.

This chain connects TRBV23-1 to TRBJ2-5, with TRBD2 matching 12 bases. TRBV23-1 is designated an ORF whose function remains uncertain. V gave up 0 bases and J gave up 5 bases; unmatched junction bases: 13. The CDR3 consists of 19 residues. The CDR3 reads CASSQSRGLAGISMETQYF. The DNA of the CDR3 is TGCGCCAGCAGTCAATCTCGAGGACTAGCGGGAATCAGTATGGAGACCCAGTACTTC.